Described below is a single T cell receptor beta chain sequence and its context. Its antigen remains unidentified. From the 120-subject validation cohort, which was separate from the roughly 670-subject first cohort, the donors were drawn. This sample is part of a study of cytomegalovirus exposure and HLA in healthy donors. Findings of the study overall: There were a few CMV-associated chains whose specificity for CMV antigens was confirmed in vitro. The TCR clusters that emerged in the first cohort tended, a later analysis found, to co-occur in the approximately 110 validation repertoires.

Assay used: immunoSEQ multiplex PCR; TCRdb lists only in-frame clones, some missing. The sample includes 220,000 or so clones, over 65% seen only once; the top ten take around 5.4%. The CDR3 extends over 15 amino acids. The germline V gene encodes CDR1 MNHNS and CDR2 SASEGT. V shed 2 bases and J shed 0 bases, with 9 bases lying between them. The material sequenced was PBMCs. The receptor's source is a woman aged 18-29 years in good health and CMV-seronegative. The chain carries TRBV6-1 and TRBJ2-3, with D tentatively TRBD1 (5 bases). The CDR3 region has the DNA TGTGCCAGCAGTGAATTTCGGACAAGCACAGATACGCAGTATTTT. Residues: CASSEFRTSTDTQYF.